This entry is about one TCR beta chain. CDR1 and CDR2 from the germline V gene are MNHNY and SVGAGI (reference sequence). The CDR3 is 15 amino acids. The V gene end was trimmed by 6 bases and the J gene end by 3 bases; junction bases not matched to a gene: 7. Methods used by the authors: Scientists estimated how many nucleated cells there were by amplifying reference gene primers. Method: immunoSEQ multiplex PCR; TCRdb's copy keeps in-frame clones and lacks some. V, J and clone size were drawn from that table, and D and trimming were deduced from the DNA. The table has a few hundred thousand clones, 90% seen once; the top ten hold around 1.7%. This sample is part of a study of blood T cell repertoires in COVID-19. Study-level background: Samples representing acute and convalescent COVID-19 were sourced from the United States, Italy and Spain. PBMCs, B-cell-depleted T cells, or T cells were the source of the cDNA or gDNA that made up the material.

In assigning cohorts, the study relied on participant-reported clinical history. This rearrangement joins TRBV6-6 to TRBJ2-2; 7 nucleotides match TRBD1. The clonotype comes from a woman aged 18-29 years with acute COVID-19. The source material was PBMCs or T cells enriched from blood (not recorded which). Here the CDR3 DNA reads TGTGCCAGCAGGGCCGGGACAGTAGACACCGGGGAGCTGTTTTTT. Amino acids: CASRAGTVDTGELFF.